The 20 T cell receptor beta chains in this list originate from one sample, sequenced in a study of cytomegalovirus exposure and HLA in healthy donors. The PCR employed 60 Vbeta primers together with 13 Jbeta primers. TCRdb's table, derived via immunoSEQ multiplex PCR, lists solely in-frame clones and lacks some. In the table there are 130,000 or so clones, more than 65% of which are singletons. Sequencing was performed on PBMCs. The receptor source for this set is a man between 18 and 29 years old in good health and CMV-seronegative.

The chain joins TRBV11-2 to TRBJ2-1, with a possible D match to TRBD1 (6 bases). The V gene lost 3 bases and the J gene lost 3 bases, with 18 bases spanning the gap. The CDR3 has 17 residues. Germline CDR1 reads SGHAT; CDR2 reads FQNNGV. The CDR3 loop is CASSFLLGAVSYNEQFF. CDR3 coding DNA: TGTGCCAGCAGCTTCCTATTGGGGGCCGTAAGCTACAATGAGCAGTTCTTC.

Here the CDR3 DNA reads TGTGCCAGCTCACGAGGACAGGGCGAAGGAGCCGAGCAGTACTTC. It specifies CASSRGQGEGAEQYF. The chain combines TRBV18 with TRBJ2-7, with 8 bases matching TRBD1. CDR1 and CDR2 from the germline V gene are KGHSH and LQKENI. The CDR3 contains 15 residues. The junction had 11 bases not matched to a gene; V was cut back by 4 bases and J by 6 bases. The whole variable domain, filled in from reference TRBV18 and TRBJ2-7, reads NAGVMQNPRHLVRRRGQEARLRCSPMKGHSHVYWYRQLPEEGLKFMVYLQKENIIDESGMPKERFSAEFPKEGPSILRIQQVVRGDSAAYFCASSRGQGEGAEQYFGPGTRLTVT.

J is TRBJ1-1 and V is TRBV6-6; TRBD1 agrees at 8 bases. This CDR3 region has 14 residues. With 0 bases clipped from V and 7 bases from J, the junction kept 4 bases outside the gene matches. The germline V gene encodes CDR1 MNHNY and CDR2 SVGAGI (reference sequence). CDR3 nucleotide sequence: TGTGCCAGCAGTTACTCCCCCAGGGGGCTTGAAGCTTTCTTT. Amino acids: CASSYSPRGLEAFF.

The chain joins TRBV7-8 to TRBJ1-2; D unresolved. The CDR3 has 13 residues. From germline, CDR1 is SGHVS and CDR2 FQNEAQ. V gave up 5 bases and J gave up 1 base, with 8 bases separating them. The CDR3 nucleotides are TGTGCCAGCAGCCACCGGGTTAACTATGGCTACACCTTC. It yields the protein CASSHRVNYGYTF.

The rearrangement joins TRBV5-6 to TRBJ2-7; 8 nucleotides agree with TRBD1. V lost 3 bases and J lost 1; bases outside the gene matches: 6. CDR3 length: 15 amino acids. Germline-derived CDR1 and CDR2 are SGHDT and YYEEEE. CDR3 DNA sequence: TGTGCCAGCAGCTATCCCGGGACAGGTTCCTACGAGCAGTACTTC. It codes for CASSYPGTGSYEQYF.

J is TRBJ1-1 and V is TRBV19; D gene unclear. The V gene's germline CDR1 is LNHDA and CDR2 SQIVND (reference sequence). Trimming took 5 bases from V and 5 from J, leaving 15 bases between them. There are 14 residues in the CDR3. DNA for the CDR3: TGTGCCAGTAGTCCTGGCCCTCCTCAGACTGAAGCTTTCTTT. It yields the protein CASSPGPPQTEAFF.

CDR3 sequence reads: CASSLGISGGATDTQYF. CDR3 in DNA: TGTGCCAGCAGCTTAGGCATCAGCGGGGGGGCCACAGATACGCAGTATTTT. The chain joins TRBV7-2 to TRBJ2-3; TRBD2 matches 10 bases. The CDR3 consists of 17 residues. J was trimmed by 2 bases and V by 1 base; bases with no gene match: 6. Germline CDR1 and CDR2: SGHTA and FQGNSA.

Comment on this clone: Additional DNA sequences in this sample encode the identical CDR3. This chain connects TRBV19 to TRBJ1-2, with 7 bases lining up with TRBD1. Germline-derived CDR1 and CDR2 are LNHDA and SQIVND (reference sequence). This CDR3 region has 17 residues. Trimming removed 5 bases from V and 8 bases from J; junction bases left unmatched: 20. In DNA form, the CDR3 reads TGTGCCAGTAGTCAATCTCCGGGACAGCTCGGAGGTGGAGGCTACACCTTC. Its translation is CASSQSPGQLGGGGYTF.

The genes are TRBV19 and TRBJ1-5, with D possibly matching TRBD1 (6 bases). Trimming shortened V by 2 bases and J by 2 bases, and 10 bases separated the two germline ends. Germline V gives CDR1 LNHDA, CDR2 SQIVND (reference sequence). The CDR3 length is 15 residues. The CDR3 DNA reads TGTGCCAGTAGTATAAAAGGGGGGGGCAATCAGCCCCAGCATTTT. Residues: CASSIKGGGNQPQHF.

The chain joins TRBV5-4 to TRBJ1-4; 11 nucleotides line up with TRBD1. CDR1 and CDR2 from the germline V gene are SGHNT and YYREEE (reference sequence). With V trimmed by 0 bases and J by 7 bases, 5 bases remained unmatched. The CDR3 is made up of 16 amino acids. The CDR3 sequence: CASSLAPGTGGEKLFF. In DNA, the CDR3 is TGTGCCAGCAGCTTGGCCCCCGGGACAGGGGGTGAAAAACTGTTTTTT. The variable domain in full, completed from reference TRBV5-4 and TRBJ1-4, reads ETGVTQSPTHLIKTRGQQVTLRCSSQSGHNTVSWYQQALGQGPQFIFQYYREEENGRGNFPPRFSGLQFPNYSSELNVNALELDDSALYLCASSLAPGTGGEKLFFGSGTQLSVL.

The chain uses TRBV6-6 and TRBJ2-7; D unclear. Germline V lookup: CDR1 MNHNY, CDR2 SVGAGI (reference sequence). This CDR3 has 13 amino acids. V was pared by 1 base and J by 3 bases, with 7 bases between. This chain's CDR3 is CASSYYHIYEQYF. The CDR3 coding sequence is TGTGCCAGCAGTTACTACCACATCTACGAGCAGTACTTC.

V is TRBV29-1 and J is TRBJ2-6; a weak D match, TRBD1 (5 bases). The germline V gene has CDR1 SQVTM and CDR2 ANQGSEA. V shed 4 bases and J shed 4 bases, with 23 bases lying between them. The CDR3 extends over 18 amino acids. The CDR3 sequence is CSVGFQAGKGSGANVLTF. CDR3 DNA sequence: TGCAGCGTTGGTTTCCAGGCAGGGAAGGGTTCCGGGGCCAACGTCCTGACTTTC.

The V gene is TRBV7-9, the J gene TRBJ2-2, with 11 bases lining up with TRBD1. Germline V CDR1 and CDR2: SEHNR, FQNEAQ (reference sequence). The length of the CDR3 is 14 residues. CDR3 in amino acids: CEVDRGHQTGELFF. The DNA of the CDR3 is TGTGAGGTGGACAGGGGGCATCAAACCGGGGAGCTGTTTTTT.

The J gene is TRBJ1-5, the V gene TRBV11-3; D not certain. CDR1 is SGHNT and CDR2 is YENEEA in the germline V gene. Trimming removed 1 base from V and 12 bases from J, with 13 bases in between. The CDR3 has 13 residues. CDR3 loop: CASSLGSLEGQHF. Here the CDR3 DNA reads TGTGCCAGCAGCTTAGGTAGTCTGGAGGGCCAGCATTTT. Full variable domain (missing parts from reference TRBV11-3 and TRBJ1-5): EAGVVQSPRYKIIEKKQPVAFWCNPISGHNTLYWYLQNLGQGPELLIRYENEEAVDDSQLPKDRFSAERLKGVDSTLKIQPAELGDSAVYLCASSLGSLEGQHFGDGTRLSIL.

The chain joins TRBV13 to TRBJ1-6; 9 bases map to TRBD1. This CDR3 contains 14 residues. The ends lost 4 bases at V and 9 bases at J; junction bases unmatched: 4. Germline V gene sequence: CDR1 PRHDT, CDR2 FYEKMQ (reference sequence). The DNA of the CDR3 is TGTGCCAGCAGCTGGGGACAGGGTGGTTCACCCCTCCACTTT. This gives the protein CASSWGQGGSPLHF.

The chain employs TRBV19 and TRBJ1-5; weak D call: TRBD1 (6 bases). The CDR3 has 15 residues. CDR1 and CDR2 from the germline V gene are LNHDA and SQIVND (reference sequence). The ends were cut back, 3 bases at V and 5 bases at J, with 14 bases in the middle. DNA of the CDR3: TGTGCCAGTAGTATCGATCCCAGGGGCCATCAGCCCCAGCATTTT. This encodes CASSIDPRGHQPQHF.

The V call is TRBV4-1, the J call TRBJ2-2; D is undetermined. V was trimmed by 5 bases and J by 6 bases, leaving 10 bases between them. Per the germline V gene, CDR1 is MGHRA and CDR2 is YSYEKL. The CDR3 has 13 residues. CDR3 protein: CASSDWLSGELFF. The CDR3 bases are TGCGCCAGCAGCGACTGGCTGTCCGGGGAGCTGTTTTTT.

With respect to this clone: The junction differs from germline at one of its ends, possibly a read error. DNA of the CDR3: TGTTCCAGCAGCACCTCGACAGGGAGAGCTTTCTTT. This translates into CSSSTSTGRAFF. The chain employs TRBV7-9 and TRBJ1-1; 7 positions agree with TRBD1. Germline V gene sequence: CDR1 SEHNR, CDR2 FQNEAQ (reference sequence). CDR3 size: 12 residues.

This CDR3 is CASSIGRDTQYF. DNA for the CDR3: TGTGCCAGTAGTATCGGCAGGGATACGCAGTATTTT. J is TRBJ2-3 and V is TRBV19; D is undetermined. Germline V lookup: CDR1 LNHDA, CDR2 SQIVND (reference sequence). The V end lost 3 bases, the J end lost 6 bases, and 7 bases lay between the germline ends. This CDR3 contains 12 residues.

V gene TRBV6-5 combines with J gene TRBJ1-6; no clear D. The germline V gene has CDR1 MNHEY and CDR2 SVGAGI. The V and J ends lost 4 bases and 10 bases respectively, with 14 bases between them. This CDR3 has 14 amino acids. CDR3 in amino acids: CASSLDPAGSPLHF. DNA for the CDR3: TGTGCCAGCAGTTTAGACCCGGCGGGGTCACCCCTCCACTTT.